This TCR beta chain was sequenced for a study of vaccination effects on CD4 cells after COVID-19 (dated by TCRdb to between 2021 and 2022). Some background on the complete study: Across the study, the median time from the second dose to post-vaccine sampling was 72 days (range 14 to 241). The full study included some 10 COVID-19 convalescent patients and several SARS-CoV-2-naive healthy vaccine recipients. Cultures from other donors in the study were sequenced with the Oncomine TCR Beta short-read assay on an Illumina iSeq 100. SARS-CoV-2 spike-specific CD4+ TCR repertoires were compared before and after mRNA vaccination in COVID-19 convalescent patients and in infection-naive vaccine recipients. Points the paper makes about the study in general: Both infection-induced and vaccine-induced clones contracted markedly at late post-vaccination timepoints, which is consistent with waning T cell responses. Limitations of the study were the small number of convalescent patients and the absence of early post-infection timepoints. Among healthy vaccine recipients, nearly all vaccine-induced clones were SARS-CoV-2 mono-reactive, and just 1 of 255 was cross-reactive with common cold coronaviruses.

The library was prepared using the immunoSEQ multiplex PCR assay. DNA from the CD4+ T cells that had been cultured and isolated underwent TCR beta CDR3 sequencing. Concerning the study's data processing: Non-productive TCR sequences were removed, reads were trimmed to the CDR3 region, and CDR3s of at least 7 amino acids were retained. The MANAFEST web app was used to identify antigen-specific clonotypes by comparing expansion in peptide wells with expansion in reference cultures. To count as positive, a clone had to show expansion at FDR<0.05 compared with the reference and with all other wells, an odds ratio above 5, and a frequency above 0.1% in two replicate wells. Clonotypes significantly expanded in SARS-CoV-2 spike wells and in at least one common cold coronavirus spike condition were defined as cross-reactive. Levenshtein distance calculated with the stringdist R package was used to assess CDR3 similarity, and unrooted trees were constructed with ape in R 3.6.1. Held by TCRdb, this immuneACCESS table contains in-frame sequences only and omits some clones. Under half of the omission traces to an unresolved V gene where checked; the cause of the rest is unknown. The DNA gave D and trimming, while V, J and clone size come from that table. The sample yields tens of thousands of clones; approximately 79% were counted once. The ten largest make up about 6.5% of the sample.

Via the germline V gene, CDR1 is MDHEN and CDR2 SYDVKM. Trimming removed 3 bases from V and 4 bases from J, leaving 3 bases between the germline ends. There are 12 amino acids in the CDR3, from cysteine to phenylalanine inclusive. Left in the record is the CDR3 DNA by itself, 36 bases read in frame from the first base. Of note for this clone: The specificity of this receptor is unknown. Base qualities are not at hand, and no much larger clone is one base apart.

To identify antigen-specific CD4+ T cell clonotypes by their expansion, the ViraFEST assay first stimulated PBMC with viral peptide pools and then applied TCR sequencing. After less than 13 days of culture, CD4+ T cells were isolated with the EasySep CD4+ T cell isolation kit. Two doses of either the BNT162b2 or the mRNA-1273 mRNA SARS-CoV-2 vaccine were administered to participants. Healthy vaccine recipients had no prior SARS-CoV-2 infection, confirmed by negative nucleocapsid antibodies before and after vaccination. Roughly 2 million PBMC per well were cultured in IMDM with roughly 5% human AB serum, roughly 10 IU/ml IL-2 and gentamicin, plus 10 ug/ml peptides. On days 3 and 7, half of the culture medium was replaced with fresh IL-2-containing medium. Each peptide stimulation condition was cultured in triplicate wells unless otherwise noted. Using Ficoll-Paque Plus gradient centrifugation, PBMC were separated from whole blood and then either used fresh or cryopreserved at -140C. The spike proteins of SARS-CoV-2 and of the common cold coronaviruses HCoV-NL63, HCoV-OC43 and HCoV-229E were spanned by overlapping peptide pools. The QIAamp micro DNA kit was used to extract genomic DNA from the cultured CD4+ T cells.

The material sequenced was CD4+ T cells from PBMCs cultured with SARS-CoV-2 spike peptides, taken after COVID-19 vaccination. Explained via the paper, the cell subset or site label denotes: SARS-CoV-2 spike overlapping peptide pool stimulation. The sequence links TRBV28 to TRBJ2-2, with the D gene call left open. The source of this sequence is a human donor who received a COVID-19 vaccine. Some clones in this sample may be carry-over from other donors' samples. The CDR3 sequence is CASSLSTGELFF. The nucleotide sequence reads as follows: TGTGCCAGCAGTTTGAGCACCGGGGAGCTGTTTTTT.